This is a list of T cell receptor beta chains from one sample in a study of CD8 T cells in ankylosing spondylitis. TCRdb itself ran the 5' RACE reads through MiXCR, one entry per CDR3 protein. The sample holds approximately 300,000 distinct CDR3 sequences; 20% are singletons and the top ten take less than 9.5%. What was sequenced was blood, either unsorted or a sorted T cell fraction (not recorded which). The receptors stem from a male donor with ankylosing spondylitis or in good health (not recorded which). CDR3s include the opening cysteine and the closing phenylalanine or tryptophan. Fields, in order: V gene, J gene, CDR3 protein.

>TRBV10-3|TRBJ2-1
CAIARESSYNEQFF
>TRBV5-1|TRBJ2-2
CASSLSSGTANTGELFF
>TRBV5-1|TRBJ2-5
CASSSIPGQQETQYF
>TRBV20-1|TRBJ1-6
CSARVTEAYNSPLHF
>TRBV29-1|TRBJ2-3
CSVRGRAADTQYF
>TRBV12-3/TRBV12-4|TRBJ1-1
CAINRDSLLIVGAAAFF
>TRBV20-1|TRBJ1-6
CSARVIGSFDTNSPLHF
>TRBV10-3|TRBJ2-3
CAMGTSGGADTQYF
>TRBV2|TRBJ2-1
CANRDRVYNEQFF
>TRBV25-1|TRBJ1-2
CASSDPGTGVGYGYTF